The sequence of this T cell receptor beta chain was determined in a study of T cells in Graves' hyperthyroidism and ophthalmopathy. Looked up from germline, CDR1 is GTSNPN and CDR2 is SVGIG (reference sequence). V was pared by 5 bases and J by 4 bases, with 14 bases between. This CDR3 contains 13 residues. This clonotype has a handful of counts. Authors of the study amplified TCR beta CDR3 regions from RNA transcripts. The HTBI set primed first-round TCR CDR3 RT-PCR. TCRdb reprocessed the multiplex PCR reads with MiXCR, giving one entry per CDR3 protein. The repertoire holds hundreds of thousands of distinct CDR3 sequences, with roughly 14% as singletons.

The rearrangement uses TRBV30 and TRBJ1-2; D may be TRBD1 (6 bases). Sample: blood. The receptor was derived from a woman between 35 and 50 years old with Graves' ophthalmopathy. As DNA, the CDR3 is TGTGCCTGGGATCCGGGGGCTGGCTATGGCTACACCTTC. This codes for CAWDPGAGYGYTF.